The 3 T cell receptor beta chains presented below share a single source sample, sequenced in a study of blood T cell repertoires in COVID-19. This table comes from immunoSEQ multiplex PCR, and its TCRdb copy is limited to in-frame clones, with some not included. The data contain 130,000 to 150,000 clones, 80% of them seen just once; the ten biggest clones take up 10% to 15%. What was sequenced was peripheral blood. These receptors came from a man in his 60s with active or convalescent COVID-19.

This clone was counted between two and nine times. The rearrangement links TRBV7-3 to TRBJ2-5, with a possible D match to TRBD1 (7 bases). The CDR3 sequence is 13 residues long. V dropped 5 bases and J dropped 5 bases, with 12 bases sitting between them. Germline assignment: CDR1 SGHTA and CDR2 FQGTGA. CDR3 bases: TGTGCCAGCAGCCCGACAGGGAGGGAGACCCAGTACTTC. This gives the protein CASSPTGRETQYF. The whole variable domain, remainder taken from reference TRBV7-3 and TRBJ2-5, is GAGVSQTPSNKVTEKGKYVELRCDPISGHTALYWYRQSLGQGPEFLIYFQGTGAADDSGLPNDRFFAVRPEGSVSTLKIQRTERGDSAVYLCASSPTGRETQYFGPGTRLLVL.

The chain carries TRBV18 and TRBJ2-2; D might be TRBD1 (6 bases). The CDR3 has 14 amino acids. Germline V gene sequence: CDR1 KGHSH, CDR2 LQKENI. The ends were cut back, 3 bases at V and 11 bases at J, with 16 bases in the middle. In nucleotides, the CDR3 is TGTGCCAGCTCACCGCCGACCAGAGGGGGAGAGCTGTTTTTT. Amino acid sequence: CASSPPTRGGELFF.

The genes are TRBV18 and TRBJ2-3; D call uncertain. From germline, CDR1 is KGHSH and CDR2 LQKENI. Deletions cut 2 bases from V and 5 bases from J, with 8 bases between. CDR3 size: 13 residues. CDR3 coding DNA: TGTGCCAGCTCACCAACCGTCGGAGATACGCAGTATTTT. Translating it yields CASSPTVGDTQYF.